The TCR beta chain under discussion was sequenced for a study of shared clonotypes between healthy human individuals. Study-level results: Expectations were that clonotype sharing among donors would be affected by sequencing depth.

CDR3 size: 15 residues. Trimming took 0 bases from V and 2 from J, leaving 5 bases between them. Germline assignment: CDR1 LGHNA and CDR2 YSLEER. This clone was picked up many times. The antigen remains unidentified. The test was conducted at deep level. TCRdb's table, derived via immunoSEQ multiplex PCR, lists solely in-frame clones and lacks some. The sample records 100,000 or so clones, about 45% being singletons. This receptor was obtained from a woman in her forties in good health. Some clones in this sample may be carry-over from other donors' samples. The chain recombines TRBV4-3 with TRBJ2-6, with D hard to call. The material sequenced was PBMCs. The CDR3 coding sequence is TGCGCCAGCAGCCAAGAGAGAGCTGGGGCCAACGTCCTGACTTTC. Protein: CASSQERAGANVLTF.